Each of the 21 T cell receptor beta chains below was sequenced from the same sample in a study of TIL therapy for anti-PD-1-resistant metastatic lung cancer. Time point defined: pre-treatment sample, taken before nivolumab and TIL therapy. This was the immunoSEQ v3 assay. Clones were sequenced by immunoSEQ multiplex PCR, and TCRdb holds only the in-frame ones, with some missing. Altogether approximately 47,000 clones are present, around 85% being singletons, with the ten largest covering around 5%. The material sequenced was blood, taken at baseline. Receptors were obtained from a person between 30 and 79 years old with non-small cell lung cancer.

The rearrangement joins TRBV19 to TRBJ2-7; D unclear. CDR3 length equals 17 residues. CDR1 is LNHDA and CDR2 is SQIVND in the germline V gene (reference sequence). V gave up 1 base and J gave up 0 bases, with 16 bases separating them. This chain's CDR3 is CASSIADWPASSYEQYF. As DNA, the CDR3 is TGTGCCAGTAGTATAGCGGATTGGCCAGCATCCTCCTACGAGCAGTACTTC.

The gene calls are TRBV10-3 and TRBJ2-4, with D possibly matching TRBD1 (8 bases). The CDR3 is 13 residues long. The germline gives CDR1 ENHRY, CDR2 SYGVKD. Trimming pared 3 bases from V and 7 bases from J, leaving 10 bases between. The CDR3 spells CAISEQGGNIQYF. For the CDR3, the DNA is TGTGCCATCAGTGAACAGGGGGGGAACATTCAGTACTTC.

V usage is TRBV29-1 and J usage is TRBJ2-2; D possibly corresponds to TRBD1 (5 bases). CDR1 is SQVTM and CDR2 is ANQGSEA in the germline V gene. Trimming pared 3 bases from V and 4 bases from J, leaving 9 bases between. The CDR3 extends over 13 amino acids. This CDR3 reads CSVDSGFTGELFF. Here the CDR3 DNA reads TGCAGCGTTGATTCAGGGTTCACCGGGGAGCTGTTTTTT.

In DNA form, the CDR3 reads TGTGCCTGGACGGGGGGGCCGGAGACCCAGTACTTC. Amino acid sequence: CAWTGGPETQYF. This chain connects TRBV30 to TRBJ2-5; 8 bases match TRBD2. Germline CDR1 GTSNPN, CDR2 SVGIG (reference sequence). The CDR3 totals 12 residues. J gave up 5 bases and V 4 bases, and 3 bases lay outside the gene matches.

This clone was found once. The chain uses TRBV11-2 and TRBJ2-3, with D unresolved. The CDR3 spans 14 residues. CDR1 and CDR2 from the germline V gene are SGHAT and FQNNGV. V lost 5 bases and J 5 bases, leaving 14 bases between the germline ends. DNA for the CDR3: TGTGCCAGCAGCCTCGGAACACTGGGAGATACGCAGTATTTT. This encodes CASSLGTLGDTQYF.

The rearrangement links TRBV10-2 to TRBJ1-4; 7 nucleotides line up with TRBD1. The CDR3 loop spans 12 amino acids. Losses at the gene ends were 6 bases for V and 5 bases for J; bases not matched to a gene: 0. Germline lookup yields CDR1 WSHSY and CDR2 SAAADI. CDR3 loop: CASRQGNEKLFF. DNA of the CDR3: TGCGCCAGCAGACAGGGGAATGAAAAACTGTTTTTT.

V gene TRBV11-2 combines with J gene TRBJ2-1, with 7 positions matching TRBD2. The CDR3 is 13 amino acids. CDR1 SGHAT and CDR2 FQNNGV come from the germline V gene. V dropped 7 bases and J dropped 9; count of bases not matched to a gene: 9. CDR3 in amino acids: CASTGMGGGEQFF. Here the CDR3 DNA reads TGTGCCAGCACCGGAATGGGGGGGGGTGAGCAGTTCTTC.

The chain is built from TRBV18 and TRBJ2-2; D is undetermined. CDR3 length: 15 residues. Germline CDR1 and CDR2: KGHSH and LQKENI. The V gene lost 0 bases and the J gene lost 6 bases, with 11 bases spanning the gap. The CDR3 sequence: CASSPPGTHPGELFF. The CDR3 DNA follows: TGTGCCAGCTCACCACCGGGAACCCACCCCGGGGAGCTGTTTTTT.

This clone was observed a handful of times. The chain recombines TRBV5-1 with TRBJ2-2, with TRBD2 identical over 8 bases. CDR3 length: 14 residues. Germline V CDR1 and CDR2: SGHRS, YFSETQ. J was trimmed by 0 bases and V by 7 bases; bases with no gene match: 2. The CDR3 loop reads CASSRGANTGELFF. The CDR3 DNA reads TGCGCCAGCTCGCGGGGGGCGAACACCGGGGAGCTGTTTTTT.

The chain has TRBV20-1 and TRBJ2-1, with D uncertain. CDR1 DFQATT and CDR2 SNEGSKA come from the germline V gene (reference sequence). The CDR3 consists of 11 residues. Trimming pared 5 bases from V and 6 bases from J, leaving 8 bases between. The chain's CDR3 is CSASFLNEQFF. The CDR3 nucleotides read TGCAGTGCTTCGTTTCTCAATGAGCAGTTCTTC.

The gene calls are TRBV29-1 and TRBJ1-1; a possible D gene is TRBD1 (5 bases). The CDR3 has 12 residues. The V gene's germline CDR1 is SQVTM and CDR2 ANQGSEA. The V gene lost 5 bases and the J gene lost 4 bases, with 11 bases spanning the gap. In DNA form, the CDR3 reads TGCAGCGTTTTTACAGGCGGCACTGAAGCTTTCTTT. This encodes CSVFTGGTEAFF. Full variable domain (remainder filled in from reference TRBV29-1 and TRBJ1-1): SAVISQKPSRDICQRGTSLTIQCQVDSQVTMMFWYRQQPGQSLTLIATANQGSEATYESGFVIDKFPISRPNLTFSTLTVSNMSPEDSSIYLCSVFTGGTEAFFGQGTRLTVV.

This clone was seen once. As DNA, the CDR3 is TGTGCCAGCAGTTCGGCCCAGGGCCTGCCCTACGAGCAGTACTTC. As protein: CASSSAQGLPYEQYF. The rearrangement joins TRBV7-9 to TRBJ2-7, with D maybe TRBD1 (5 bases). Germline lookup yields CDR1 SEHNR and CDR2 FQNEAQ (reference sequence). The CDR3 has 15 amino acids. Trimming stripped 6 bases from V and 2 bases from J, with 17 bases between.

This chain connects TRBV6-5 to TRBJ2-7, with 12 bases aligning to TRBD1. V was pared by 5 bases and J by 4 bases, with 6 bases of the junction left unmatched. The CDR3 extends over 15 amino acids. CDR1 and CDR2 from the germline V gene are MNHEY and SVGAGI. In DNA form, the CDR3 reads TGTGCCAGCAGTCGGGACAGGGGGCCTGTGTACGAGCAGTACTTC. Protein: CASSRDRGPVYEQYF.

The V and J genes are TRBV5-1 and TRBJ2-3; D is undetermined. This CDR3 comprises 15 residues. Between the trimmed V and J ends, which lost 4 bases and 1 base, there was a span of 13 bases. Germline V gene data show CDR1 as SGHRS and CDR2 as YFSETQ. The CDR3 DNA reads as TGCGCCAGCAGCCCTAAATCAGTCCGCACAGATACGCAGTATTTT. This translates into CASSPKSVRTDTQYF. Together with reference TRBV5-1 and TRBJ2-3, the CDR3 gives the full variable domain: KAGVTQTPRYLIKTRGQQVTLSCSPISGHRSVSWYQQTPGQGLQFLFEYFSETQRNKGNFPGRFSGRQFSNSRSEMNVSTLELGDSALYLCASSPKSVRTDTQYFGPGTRLTVL.

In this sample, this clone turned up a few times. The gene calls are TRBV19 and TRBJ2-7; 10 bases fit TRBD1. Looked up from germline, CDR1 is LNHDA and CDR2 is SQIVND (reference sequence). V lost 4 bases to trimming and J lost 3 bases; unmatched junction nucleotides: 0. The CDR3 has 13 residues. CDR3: CASSRDRGYEQYF. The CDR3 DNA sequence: TGTGCCAGTAGTAGGGACAGGGGCTACGAGCAGTACTTC.

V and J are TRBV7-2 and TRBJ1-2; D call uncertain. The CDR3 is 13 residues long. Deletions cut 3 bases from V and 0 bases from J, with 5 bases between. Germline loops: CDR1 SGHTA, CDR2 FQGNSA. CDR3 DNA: TGTGCCAGCAGCTTCAAAACTAACTATGGCTACACCTTC. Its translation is CASSFKTNYGYTF.

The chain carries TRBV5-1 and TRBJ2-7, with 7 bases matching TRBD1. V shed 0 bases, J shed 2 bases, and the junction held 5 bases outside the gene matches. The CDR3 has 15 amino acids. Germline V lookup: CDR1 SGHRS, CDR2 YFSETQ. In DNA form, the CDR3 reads TGCGCCAGCAGCTTGGTCCGACAGGGTCCCTACGAGCAGTACTTC. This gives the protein CASSLVRQGPYEQYF.

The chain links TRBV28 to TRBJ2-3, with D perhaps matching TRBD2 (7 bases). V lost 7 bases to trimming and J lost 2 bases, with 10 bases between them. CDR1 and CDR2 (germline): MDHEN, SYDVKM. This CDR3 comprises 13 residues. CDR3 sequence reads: CASTGGPTDTQYF. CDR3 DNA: TGTGCCAGCACCGGGGGGCCCACAGATACGCAGTATTTT.

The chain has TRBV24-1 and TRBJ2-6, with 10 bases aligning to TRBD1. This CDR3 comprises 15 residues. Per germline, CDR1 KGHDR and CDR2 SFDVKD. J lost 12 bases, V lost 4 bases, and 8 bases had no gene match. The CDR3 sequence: CATSEGGQGNSVLTF. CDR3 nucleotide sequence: TGTGCCACCAGTGAGGGGGGACAGGGGAATTCCGTCCTGACTTTC.

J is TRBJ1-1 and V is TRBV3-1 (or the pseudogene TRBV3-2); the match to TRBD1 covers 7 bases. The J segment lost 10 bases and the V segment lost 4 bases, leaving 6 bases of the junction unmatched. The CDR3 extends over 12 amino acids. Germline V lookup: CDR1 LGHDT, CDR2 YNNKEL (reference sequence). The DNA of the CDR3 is TGTGCCAGCAGCCCAGACAGGGTGAGAGCTTTCTTT. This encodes CASSPDRVRAFF.

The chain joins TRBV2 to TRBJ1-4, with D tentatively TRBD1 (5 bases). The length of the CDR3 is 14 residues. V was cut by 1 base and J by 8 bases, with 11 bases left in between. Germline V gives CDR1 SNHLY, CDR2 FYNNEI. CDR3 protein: CASSEGGAEEKLFF. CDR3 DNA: TGTGCCAGCAGTGAAGGGGGCGCGGAAGAAAAACTGTTTTTT.